These T cell receptor beta chains were read from a single sample in a study of cytomegalovirus exposure and HLA in healthy donors. Profiled with immunoSEQ multiplex PCR; TCRdb holds only in-frame clones, not every one. The table records more than 80,000 clones, 78% of them present only once. Sequenced sample: PBMCs. These TCRs come from a woman between 35 and 50 years old in good health and CMV-seropositive. Both conserved end residues are part of each CDR3. A D gene is named only where the DNA matches it firmly. Clone size is given for some rows only: seen once, a few or many times, or a class if the clone is expanded.

j_call | v_call | d_call | clone_size | cdr3_aa | cdr3_nt
TRBJ1-5 | TRBV18 | TRBD1 | . | CASSPTRQGWGQPQHF | TGTGCCAGCTCACCGACGAGACAGGGTTGGGGTCAGCCCCAGCATTTT
TRBJ1-4 | TRBV5-6 | TRBD1 | . | CASSFGTGKGKLFF | TGTGCCAGCAGCTTTGGGACAGGGAAGGGAAAACTGTTTTTT
TRBJ1-4 | TRBV27 | TRBD1 | . | CASSAAPGQGYEKLFF | TGTGCCAGCAGTGCGGCCCCGGGACAGGGTTATGAAAAACTGTTTTTT
TRBJ2-7 | TRBV4-1 | . | . | CASSRTMDSPYEQYF | TGCGCCAGCAGCCGCACAATGGACAGTCCCTACGAGCAGTACTTC
TRBJ2-1 | TRBV28 | TRBD2 | . | CASTLAGGHEQFF | TGTGCCAGCACTCTAGCGGGAGGGCATGAGCAGTTCTTC
TRBJ2-5 | TRBV19 | . | . | CASSIRDRFGQETQYF | TGTGCCAGTAGTATCCGCGACAGGTTTGGTCAAGAGACCCAGTACTTC
TRBJ2-1 | TRBV5-1 | . | few | CASSLGQEQFF | TGCGCCAGCAGCTTAGGACAAGAGCAGTTCTTC
TRBJ2-1 | TRBV4-2 | . | few | CASSQPGVKEQFF | TGTGCCAGCAGCCAACCCGGGGTGAAAGAGCAGTTCTTC
TRBJ1-2 | TRBV7-9 | TRBD1 | . | CASSLSRGYGYTF | TGTGCCAGCAGCTTATCCAGGGGGTATGGCTACACCTTC
TRBJ2-2 | TRBV6-1 | TRBD1 | . | CASLRQGNTGELFF | TGTGCCAGTCTCCGACAGGGAAACACCGGGGAGCTGTTTTTT
TRBJ2-3 | TRBV9 | . | . | CASSPIPGKTDTQYF | TGTGCCAGCAGCCCCATACCCGGGAAAACAGATACGCAGTATTTT
TRBJ1-2 | TRBV27 | . | . | CASSLLGGEGGYTF | TGTGCCAGCAGTCTCCTCGGGGGAGAAGGAGGCTACACCTTC
TRBJ2-3 | TRBV19 | TRBD2 | . | CASSIAGTKFTDTQYF | TGTGCCAGTAGTATAGCCGGGACTAAGTTCACAGATACGCAGTATTTT
TRBJ2-1 | TRBV29-1 | . | . | CSVWGPKEEQFF | TGCAGCGTTTGGGGGCCAAAAGAGGAGCAGTTCTTC
TRBJ2-7 | TRBV5-6 | TRBD2 | . | CASSLARLAAREQYF | TGTGCCAGCAGCTTGGCCAGACTAGCCGCCCGCGAGCAGTACTTC
TRBJ2-3 | TRBV11-2 | . | . | CAGLTGYTQYF | TGTGCCGGCCTAACCGGGTATACGCAGTATTTT
TRBJ2-5 | TRBV29-1 | TRBD2 | . | CSVVGGVQETQYF | TGCAGCGTTGTGGGGGGGGTCCAAGAGACCCAGTACTTC
TRBJ2-1 | TRBV7-2 | . | . | CASSLQNEQFF | TGTGCCAGCAGCTTACAGAATGAGCAGTTCTTC
TRBJ2-5 | TRBV11-3 | . | once | CASSLLSNHQETQYF | TGTGCCAGCAGCCTACTTAGTAACCACCAAGAGACCCAGTACTTC
TRBJ2-3 | TRBV5-4 | TRBD2 | . | CASRTSGSTDTQYF | TGTGCCAGCAGGACTAGCGGAAGCACAGATACGCAGTATTTT
TRBJ2-3 | TRBV29-1 | TRBD2 | . | CSVAGLAGRTDTQYF | TGCAGCGTTGCCGGACTAGCGGGGCGCACAGATACGCAGTATTTT
TRBJ1-1 | TRBV7-9 | . | . | CASSLRSSEAFF | TGTGCCAGCAGCTTACGGTCTTCGGAAGCTTTCTTT
TRBJ1-4 | TRBV19 | . | once | CASSVRGVQFQENEKLFF | TGTGCCAGTAGTGTCCGGGGGGTCCAATTCCAGGAGAATGAAAAACTGTTTTTT
TRBJ1-2 | TRBV19 | . | . | CASSINGGLGYTF | TGTGCCAGTAGTATTAACGGGGGGCTTGGCTACACCTTC
TRBJ1-1 | TRBV5-1 | . | . | CASSLGVGQPNTEAFF | TGCGCCAGCAGCTTGGGGGTAGGACAGCCGAACACTGAAGCTTTCTTT
TRBJ1-2 | TRBV5-1 | TRBD1 | . | CASKMDRNGYGYTF | TGCGCCAGCAAAATGGACAGGAACGGGTATGGCTACACCTTC